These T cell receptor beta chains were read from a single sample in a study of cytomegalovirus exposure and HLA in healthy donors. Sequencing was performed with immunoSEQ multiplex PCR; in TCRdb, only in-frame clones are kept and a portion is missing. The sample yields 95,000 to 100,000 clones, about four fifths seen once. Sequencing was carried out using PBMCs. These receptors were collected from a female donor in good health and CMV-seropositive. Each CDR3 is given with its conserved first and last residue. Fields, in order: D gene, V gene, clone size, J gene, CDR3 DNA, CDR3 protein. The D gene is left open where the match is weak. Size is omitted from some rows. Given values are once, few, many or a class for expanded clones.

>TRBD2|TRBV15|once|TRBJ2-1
TGTGCCACCGAAAGCGGGAGCTACAATGAGCAGTTCTTC
CATESGSYNEQFF
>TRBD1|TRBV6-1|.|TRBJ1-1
TGTGCCAGCAGTGAAACCGGGACAGGGCTTACTGAAGCTTTCTTT
CASSETGTGLTEAFF
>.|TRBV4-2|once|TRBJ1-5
TGTGCCAGCAGCCAAGTAGGTTTAGCTCAGCCCCAGCATTTT
CASSQVGLAQPQHF
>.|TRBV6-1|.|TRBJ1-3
TGTGCCAGCAGTGAAGCCGAAGGGGCTTATGGAAACACCATATATTTT
CASSEAEGAYGNTIYF
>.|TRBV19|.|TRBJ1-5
TGTGCCAGTAAATGGGAGGTTTATAGCAATCAGCCCCAGCATTTT
CASKWEVYSNQPQHF
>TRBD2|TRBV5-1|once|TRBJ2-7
TGCGCCAGCAGCTTGGCCGGGAGGGACCGTAGATCCTACGAGCAGTACTTC
CASSLAGRDRRSYEQYF
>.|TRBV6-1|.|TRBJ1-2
TGTGCCAGCAGTGTTGTGTCGGGGGATCATTATGGCTACACCTTC
CASSVVSGDHYGYTF
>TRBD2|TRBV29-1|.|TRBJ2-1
TGCAGCGTTGAAGTGCCTCGGGAGGGGCCTTTCTACAATGAGCAGTTCTTC
CSVEVPREGPFYNEQFF
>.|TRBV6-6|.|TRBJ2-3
TGTGCCAGCAGTTACTCGGACTCCGCGCACACAGATACGCAGTATTTT
CASSYSDSAHTDTQYF
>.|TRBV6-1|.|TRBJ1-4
TGTGCCAGCAGTGAAGCCCCCCTCCCAGGGGAAAAACTGTTTTTT
CASSEAPLPGEKLFF
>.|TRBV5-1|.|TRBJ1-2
TGCGCCAGCAGCGTTGACGACGGGGGCTATGGCTACACCTTC
CASSVDDGGYGYTF
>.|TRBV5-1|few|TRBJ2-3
TGCGCCAGCAGCGCTTCAGGGTCCCTTAGCACAGATACGCAGTATTTT
CASSASGSLSTDTQYF
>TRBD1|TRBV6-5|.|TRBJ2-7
TGTGCCAGCAGTAATTACCGACAGGGGGACGAGCAGTACTTC
CASSNYRQGDEQYF
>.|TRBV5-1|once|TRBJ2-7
TGCGCCAGCAGCAGGCGGGTTGATCACGAGCAGTACTTC
CASSRRVDHEQYF
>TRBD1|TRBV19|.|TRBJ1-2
TGTGCCAGTAGTATACTACAGGGGGCAGGCTATGGCTACACCTTC
CASSILQGAGYGYTF
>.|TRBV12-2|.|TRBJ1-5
TGTGCAAGTCGCTTAGCGAGAGAGGTAATCAATCAGCCCCAGCATTTT
CASRLAREVINQPQHF
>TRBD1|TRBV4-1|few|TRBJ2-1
TGCGCCAGCAGCGGACAGGACCCCAACGCTTACAATGAGCAGTTCTTC
CASSGQDPNAYNEQFF
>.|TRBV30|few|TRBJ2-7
TGTGCCTCAGATTGGACTGCTTCCCACGAGCAGTACTTC
CASDWTASHEQYF
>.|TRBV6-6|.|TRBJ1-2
TGTGCCAGCAGACCGAGTAGACAAGGCCGGGGTGTGGGCTACACCTTC
CASRPSRQGRGVGYTF
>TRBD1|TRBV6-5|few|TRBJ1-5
TGTGCCAGCGGCAGGGGGCTTAGCAATCAGCCCCAGCATTTT
CASGRGLSNQPQHF
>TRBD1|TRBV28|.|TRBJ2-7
TGTGCCAGCAGGGCGTATGGGACAGGAACCTACGAGCAGTACTTC
CASRAYGTGTYEQYF
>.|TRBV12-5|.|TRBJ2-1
TGTGCTAGTGGGGGCTACTACAATGAGCAGTTCTTC
CASGGYYNEQFF
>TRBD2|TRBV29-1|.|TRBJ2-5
TGCAGCGTTGTGCCGTTGCGGGGGGCCGGGGAGACCCAGTACTTC
CSVVPLRGAGETQYF
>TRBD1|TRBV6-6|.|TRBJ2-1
TGTGCCAGCAGTTTACCGGGACAGGGGTCCTACAATGAGCAGTTCTTC
CASSLPGQGSYNEQFF
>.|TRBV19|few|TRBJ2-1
TGTGCCAGTAGTATAGCCACAGGGAATGAGCAGTTCTTC
CASSIATGNEQFF
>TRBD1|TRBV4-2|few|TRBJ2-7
TGTGCCAGCAGTCCAGGGGACAGGGCTCCTTACGAGCAGTACTTC
CASSPGDRAPYEQYF
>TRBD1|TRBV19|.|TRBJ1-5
TGTGCCGCCCGGGACAGGGGGGGGTATAGCAATCAGCCCCAGCATTTT
CAARDRGGYSNQPQHF
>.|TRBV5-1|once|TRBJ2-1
TGCGCCAGCAGCACCTCCTTACAGGTTGAGCAGTTCTTC
CASSTSLQVEQFF
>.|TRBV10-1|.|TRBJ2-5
TGCGCCAGCAGTGAGCCGTTAGTAGTAGTTAAGTTTAAGACCCAGTACTTC
CASSEPLVVVKFKTQYF
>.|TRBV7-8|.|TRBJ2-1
TGTGCCAGCAGCCCTATGCGGGGTGAGCAGTTCTTC
CASSPMRGEQFF
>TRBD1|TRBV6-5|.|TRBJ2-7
TGTGCCAGCAGTCCGGGACAGGGATTCTACGAGCAGTACTTC
CASSPGQGFYEQYF
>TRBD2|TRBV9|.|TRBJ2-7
TGTGCCAGCAGCGTAGCGGGAGGGCCTAACCACGAGCAGTACTTC
CASSVAGGPNHEQYF
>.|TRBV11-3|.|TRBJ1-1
TGTGCCAGCAGCTTAAGCATGAACACTGAAGCTTTCTTT
CASSLSMNTEAFF
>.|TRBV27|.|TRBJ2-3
TGTGCCAGCAGTTCCCCCAGTACCTCCACCACGCAGTATTTT
CASSSPSTSTTQYF
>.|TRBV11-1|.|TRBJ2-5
TGTGCCAGCAGCTTACAGGATCAAGAGACCCAGTACTTC
CASSLQDQETQYF
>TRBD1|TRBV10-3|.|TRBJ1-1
TGTGCCACCCAGGGGGTTGGGAACACTGAAGCTTTCTTT
CATQGVGNTEAFF